Each of the 26 T cell receptor beta chains below was sequenced from the same sample in a study of OX40 agonist ivuxolimab in advanced cancers. Data came from immunoSEQ multiplex PCR; TCRdb stores just in-frame clones and leaves some out. The sample includes about 82,000 clones, 90% to 95% seen only once; the top ten take about 2.3%. The sample consisted of CD4+ or CD8+ T cells sorted from blood, taken in a trial of the OX40 agonist ivuxolimab. The receptor source for this set is an adult with an advanced solid tumor such as melanoma, head and neck, liver or kidney cancer.

CDR3 region: CASSLFRGPYSNQPQHF. In nucleotides, the CDR3 is TGTGCCAGCAGTTTATTCAGGGGGCCTTATAGCAATCAGCCCCAGCATTTT. The chain employs TRBV28 and TRBJ1-5; the match to TRBD1 covers 8 bases. Trimming took 1 base from V and 0 from J; bases not matched to a gene: 5. The CDR3 is 17 amino acids. Germline lookup yields CDR1 MDHEN and CDR2 SYDVKM. Complete variable domain (other parts from reference TRBV28 and TRBJ1-5): DVKVTQSSRYLVKRTGEKVFLECVQDMDHENMFWYRQDPGLGLRLIYFSYDVKMKEKGDIPEGYSVSREKKERFSLILESASTNQTSMYLCASSLFRGPYSNQPQHFGDGTRLSIL.

This clone appeared a few times. The CDR3 spells CASSLEVAYEQYF. The CDR3 nucleotides read TGTGCCAGCAGCTTAGAGGTAGCCTACGAGCAGTACTTC. The rearrangement joins TRBV7-9 to TRBJ2-7; D gene uncertain. Germline V gene data show CDR1 as SEHNR and CDR2 as FQNEAQ (reference sequence). V gave up 1 base and J gave up 2 bases, with 6 bases separating them. CDR3 size: 13 residues.

The rearrangement uses TRBV11-3 and TRBJ2-1; TRBD2 is a possible D gene (6 bases). The CDR3 covers 15 residues. Trimming cost V 1 base and J 12 bases, with 19 bases left between them. CDR1 SGHNT and CDR2 YENEEA come from the germline V gene. The CDR3 DNA is TGTGCCAGCAGCTTAGTAGTCCAGCGGGTCGCCTGGCAGTTCTTC. Translating gives CASSLVVQRVAWQFF.

The chain uses TRBV19 and TRBJ2-7; TRBD2 agrees at 11 bases. This CDR3 comprises 16 residues. CDR1 is LNHDA, CDR2 SQIVND, per germline (reference sequence). V lost 3 bases, J lost 7 bases, and 11 bases stayed unmatched. CDR3 nucleotides: TGTGCCAGTAGTATTTCACTAGCGGGAGTTTACGGTGAGCAGTACTTC. This sequence encodes CASSISLAGVYGEQYF.

The V gene is TRBV30, the J gene TRBJ2-3; D is undetermined. The CDR3 extends over 13 amino acids. V lost 0 bases, J lost 8 bases, and 12 bases lay in between. Germline V CDR1 and CDR2: GTSNPN, SVGIG (reference sequence). CDR3 coding DNA: TGTGCCTGGAGTGTTGGTGGAGTCGGTACGCAGTATTTT. This encodes CAWSVGGVGTQYF.

The chain couples TRBV7-9 to TRBJ2-3; D gene unclear. The V end was cut by 5 bases, the J end by 0 bases, with 9 bases between. This CDR3 has 14 residues. Germline loops: CDR1 SEHNR, CDR2 FQNEAQ (reference sequence). CDR3 sequence (DNA): TGTGCCAGCAGCCCCCAAGTCAGCACAGATACGCAGTATTTT. It yields the protein CASSPQVSTDTQYF.

The genes are TRBV6-1 and TRBJ1-1, with 10 bases identical to TRBD1. The junction had 11 bases not matched to a gene; V was cut back by 2 bases and J by 5 bases. This CDR3 has 17 amino acids. Looked up from germline, CDR1 is MNHNS and CDR2 is SASEGT. The CDR3: CASSETGGQGVRTEAFF. The CDR3 DNA follows: TGTGCCAGCAGTGAAACTGGAGGACAGGGGGTAAGAACTGAAGCTTTCTTT.

The chain joins TRBV18 to TRBJ2-1; TRBD1 aligns across 10 bases. The CDR3 is 17 residues long. The V segment lost 4 bases and the J segment 6 bases; nucleotides outside the gene matches: 12. CDR1 KGHSH and CDR2 LQKENI come from the germline V gene. The CDR3 DNA is TGTGCCAGCTCACTATCCCGGGACAGGGGTCCGATCAATGAGCAGTTCTTC. It translates to CASSLSRDRGPINEQFF.

The V gene is TRBV9, the J gene TRBJ2-1, with 9 positions matching TRBD1. CDR3 length equals 14 residues. The V gene end was trimmed by 3 bases and the J gene end by 7 bases; junction bases not matched to a gene: 5. Germline-derived CDR1 and CDR2 are SGDLS and YYNGEE. CDR3 in amino acids: CASSAWGQGNEQFF. CDR3 nucleotide sequence: TGTGCCAGCAGCGCATGGGGACAGGGAAATGAGCAGTTCTTC.

The J gene is TRBJ2-1, the V gene TRBV19; D could derive from TRBD1 or TRBD2 (5 bases each). Looked up from germline, CDR1 is LNHDA and CDR2 is SQIVND (reference sequence). The CDR3 extends over 14 amino acids. Trimming left V 4 bases short and J 9 bases short, with 16 bases between. This CDR3 reads CASSTGLGGLEQFF. CDR3 nucleotide sequence: TGTGCCAGTAGTACGGGGCTCGGCGGGCTTGAGCAGTTCTTC.

The chain combines TRBV30 with TRBJ1-4, with 10 bases matching TRBD1. After removal of 0 bases from V and 5 bases from J, the junction contained 3 bases not matched to a gene. This CDR3 is 15 amino acids long. Germline V lookup: CDR1 GTSNPN, CDR2 SVGIG (reference sequence). The CDR3 DNA reads TGTGCCTGGAGTGTAGGACAGGGGGGGAATGAAAAACTGTTTTTT. It specifies CAWSVGQGGNEKLFF.

Here the CDR3 DNA reads TGTGCCAGCAGCTTGAACTATGGCTACACCTTC. It specifies CASSLNYGYTF. The J gene is TRBJ1-2, the V gene TRBV5-6, with D unclear. The germline V gene has CDR1 SGHDT and CDR2 YYEEEE. The V and J ends lost 1 base and 2 bases respectively, with 0 bases between them. The CDR3 has 11 amino acids.

J is TRBJ2-3 and V is TRBV19, with 10 bases lining up with TRBD1. J lost 2 bases, V lost 7 bases, and 6 bases had no gene match. This CDR3 is built from 15 residues. CDR1 is LNHDA and CDR2 is SQIVND in the germline V gene (reference sequence). As DNA, the CDR3 is TGTGCCAGTACCAAGACAGGGGGCAACACAGATACGCAGTATTTT. It specifies CASTKTGGNTDTQYF. Supplemented by reference TRBV19 and TRBJ2-3, the full variable domain reads DGGITQSPKYLFRKEGQNVTLSCEQNLNHDAMYWYRQDPGQGLRLIYYSQIVNDFQKGDIAEGYSVSREKKESFPLTVTSAQKNPTAFYLCASTKTGGNTDTQYFGPGTRLTVL.

This CDR3 reads CASSPTPAAGANVLTF. The CDR3 DNA follows: TGTGCCAGCAGCCCGACTCCCGCTGCTGGGGCCAACGTCCTGACTTTC. The chain couples TRBV27 to TRBJ2-6; D is unclear. V gave up 6 bases and J gave up 2 bases, with 14 bases separating them. The CDR3 loop spans 16 amino acids. Germline V gene lookup returns CDR1 MNHEY and CDR2 SMNVEV (reference sequence).

The chain employs TRBV6-5 and TRBJ1-4; TRBD1 is a possible D gene (5 bases). Germline V gene lookup returns CDR1 MNHEY and CDR2 SVGAGI. This CDR3 contains 15 residues. V dropped 8 bases and J dropped 7 bases, with 20 bases sitting between them. CDR3 DNA sequence: TGTGCCAGCTCTTCTACGGGGGGTCCGAGTGAAAAACTGTTTTTT. Its protein product is CASSSTGGPSEKLFF.

This clone was detected a few times. The genes are TRBV6-1 and TRBJ1-5; 12 bases line up with TRBD1. V trimming: 3 bases; J trimming: 7 bases; junction bases outside the gene matches: 7. The CDR3 extends over 16 amino acids. Germline CDR1 is MNHNS and CDR2 is SASEGT. The CDR3 sequence is CASSESGTGGQQPQHF. The CDR3 DNA is TGTGCCAGCAGTGAGAGCGGGACAGGGGGCCAACAGCCCCAGCATTTT.

The chain is built from TRBV7-2 and TRBJ1-6; 7 bases agree with TRBD1. The CDR3 runs 16 residues. Germline loops: CDR1 SGHTA, CDR2 FQGNSA. Trimming at V came to 6 bases and at J to 2 bases, leaving 7 bases not matched to a gene. The CDR3 is CASSSSGTAYNSPLHF. In DNA form, the CDR3 reads TGTGCCAGCAGTTCCTCCGGGACAGCCTATAATTCACCCCTCCACTTT.

CDR3 sequence: CASSYLAGRGPQHF. The DNA for the CDR3 is TGTGCCAGCAGTTACTTGGCTGGGAGGGGGCCCCAGCATTTT. The rearrangement uses TRBV6-5 and TRBJ1-5; D is possibly TRBD1 (5 bases). V lost 1 base to trimming and J lost 9 bases, with 13 bases between them. This CDR3 has 14 residues. Germline loops: CDR1 MNHEY, CDR2 SVGAGI.

This clone was found once. The V call is TRBV7-9, the J call TRBJ2-2; 7 nucleotides line up with TRBD2. Germline CDR1 and CDR2: SEHNR and FQNEAQ (reference sequence). The V and J ends lost 10 bases and 5 bases, in that order; junction bases with no gene match: 10. The CDR3 consists of 14 residues. CDR3 amino acids: CATLGGGSTGELFF. As DNA, the CDR3 is TGTGCCACCTTGGGCGGGGGAAGTACCGGGGAGCTGTTTTTT.

The chain uses TRBV5-1 and TRBJ1-2, with D perhaps TRBD1 (6 bases). The V and J ends lost 5 bases and 3 bases respectively, with 11 bases between them. Germline assignment: CDR1 SGHRS and CDR2 YFSETQ. The CDR3 is 13 amino acids. CDR3 nucleotides: TGCGCCAGCAGGGAAGGGGGGGACTATGGCTACACCTTC. Translating it yields CASREGGDYGYTF.

J is TRBJ2-5 and V is TRBV6-5; D remains ambiguous. The V gene lost 6 bases and the J gene lost 3 bases, with 11 bases spanning the gap. Germline V gene data show CDR1 as MNHEY and CDR2 as SVGAGI. This CDR3 comprises 13 residues. CDR3 DNA sequence: TGTGCCAGCAGGGCCTGGAGTAAAGAGACCCAGTACTTC. This translates into CASRAWSKETQYF.

The V call is TRBV28, the J call TRBJ2-3, with D unresolved. The germline V and J ends were trimmed by 8 bases and 2 bases, with 8 bases remaining between them. The CDR3 loop spans 12 amino acids. Germline assignment: CDR1 MDHEN and CDR2 SYDVKM. The CDR3 protein is CASRAPTDTQYF. CDR3 coding DNA: TGTGCCAGCCGAGCCCCCACAGATACGCAGTATTTT.

CDR3 amino acids: CASTPINSGGKTQYF. Here the CDR3 DNA reads TGTGCCAGCACACCAATTAATTCTGGTGGGAAGACCCAGTACTTC. V gene TRBV28 combines with J gene TRBJ2-5, with unresolved D. Trimming shortened V by 7 bases and J by 6 bases, and 21 bases separated the two germline ends. The CDR3 runs 15 residues. Germline assignment: CDR1 MDHEN and CDR2 SYDVKM. Complete variable domain (other parts from reference TRBV28 and TRBJ2-5): DVKVTQSSRYLVKRTGEKVFLECVQDMDHENMFWYRQDPGLGLRLIYFSYDVKMKEKGDIPEGYSVSREKKERFSLILESASTNQTSMYLCASTPINSGGKTQYFGPGTRLLVL.

The V call is TRBV5-1, the J call TRBJ2-7; TRBD1 might be the D (5 bases). CDR3 length equals 15 residues. Germline CDR1 reads SGHRS; CDR2 reads YFSETQ. V was cut by 4 bases and J by 0 bases, with 14 bases left in between. The CDR3 DNA reads TGCGCCAGCAGCCCATGGACACCGAGCTCCTACGAGCAGTACTTC. This codes for CASSPWTPSSYEQYF.

The chain carries TRBV2 and TRBJ1-2; D is perhaps TRBD1 (5 bases). Trimming removed 7 bases at V and 8 bases at J, with 14 bases between. Germline CDR1 and CDR2: SNHLY and FYNNEI. The CDR3 is 12 residues long. The CDR3 region has the DNA TGTGCCAGCAACCGGGACCCTTACGGCTACACCTTC. It encodes CASNRDPYGYTF. The complete variable domain, with remaining parts taken from reference TRBV2 and TRBJ1-2, reads EPEVTQTPSHQVTQMGQEVILRCVPISNHLYFYWYRQILGQKVEFLVSFYNNEISEKSEIFDDQFSVERPDGSNFTLKIRSTKLEDSAMYFCASNRDPYGYTFGSGTRLTVV.

The rearrangement uses TRBV5-1 and TRBJ2-7; TRBD1 matches 8 bases. Germline CDR1 is SGHRS and CDR2 is YFSETQ. Trimming took 5 bases from V and 1 from J; bases not matched to a gene: 8. This CDR3 is built from 15 residues. CDR3 in amino acids: CASSVGQAKSYEQYF. In DNA, the CDR3 is TGCGCCAGCAGTGTGGGACAGGCCAAATCCTACGAGCAGTACTTC.